The rows below give T cell receptor beta chains drawn from one sample of a study of T-cell memory formation after mild COVID-19. TCRdb re-called the 5' RACE reads through MiXCR, storing one row per CDR3 protein. This sample has about 350,000 distinct CDR3 sequences, with roughly an eighth found just once. Material: PBMCs or a T cell subset sorted from them (not recorded which). These receptors were obtained from a man in his late teens or twenties who had mild COVID-19 (a few samples of this study predate the infection). Cell type and time point are not known. Both conserved end residues are part of each CDR3. The D gene is left open where the match is weak. Size tells how often a clone was seen (once, few, many) or the class of an expanded clone, and some rows leave it out.

abundance,j_gene,d_gene,v_gene,CDR3nt,CDR3aa
NA,TRBJ2-3,NA,TRBV3-1,TGTGCCAGCAGCCCCTCCTATGGGAGCACAGATACGCAGTATTTT,CASSPSYGSTDTQYF
NA,TRBJ1-4,NA,TRBV7-6,TGTGCCAGCAGCATTTACTCGACAGCAACTAATGAAAAACTGTTTTTT,CASSIYSTATNEKLFF
NA,TRBJ1-1,NA,TRBV7-2,TGTGCCAGCAGCTTAGCGCGATTAGTCAACACTGAAGCTTTCTTT,CASSLARLVNTEAFF
NA,TRBJ2-4,TRBD2,TRBV24-1,TGTGCCACCAGTGAGAAGACTAGCGGGGGGTCCGGCATTCAGTACTTC,CATSEKTSGGSGIQYF
few,TRBJ1-4,NA,TRBV7-6,TGTGCCAGCAGCTCCCTAAGCACTGAAAAACTGTTTTTT,CASSSLSTEKLFF
few,TRBJ2-1,TRBD1,TRBV5-1,TGCGCCAGCAGCTCGGGACAGGGTGGGAACAATGAGCAGTTCTTC,CASSSGQGGNNEQFF
NA,TRBJ1-2,NA,TRBV4-3,TGCGCCAGCAGCCAAGAATCAGGCGCTAGCTATGGCTACACCTTC,CASSQESGASYGYTF
NA,TRBJ1-1,TRBD1,TRBV28,TGTGCCAGCAGTCCCAGGGGGGGCATAATCACTGAAGCTTTCTTT,CASSPRGGIITEAFF
few,TRBJ2-3,NA,TRBV24-1,TGTGCCACCAGTGATTTCACAGATACGCAGTATTTT,CATSDFTDTQYF
NA,TRBJ1-4,TRBD1,TRBV3-1,TGTGCCACGGAGGGGACAGGGGGGGAAAAACTGTTTTTT,CATEGTGGEKLFF
NA,TRBJ1-5,NA,TRBV2,TGTGCCAGCAGTGAAGGTGTGAATCAGCCCCAGCATTTT,CASSEGVNQPQHF
NA,TRBJ2-7,NA,TRBV7-6,TGTGCCAGCAGCCGATTAAAAGGGGAGCAGTACTTC,CASSRLKGEQYF
NA,TRBJ2-1,TRBD2,TRBV7-2,TGTGCCAGCAGGCCGGGACTAGCGGGGGGAGGTGAGCAGTTCTTC,CASRPGLAGGGEQFF
NA,TRBJ2-1,TRBD1,TRBV4-2,TGTGCCAGCAGCCAAGTAGCCGGGACAGTCTTCTACAATGAGCAGTTCTTC,CASSQVAGTVFYNEQFF
NA,TRBJ2-2,TRBD1,TRBV6-2/TRBV6-3,TGTGCCAGCAGTTACTCCTACGACAGGGGGCCTGAAAGGGACACCGGGGAGCTGTTTTTT,CASSYSYDRGPERDTGELFF
many,TRBJ1-1,TRBD1,TRBV12-3/TRBV12-4,TGTGCCAGCAGTGGGACAGGGGGCGGGACTGAAGCTTTCTTT,CASSGTGGGTEAFF
NA,TRBJ1-2,NA,TRBV6-5,TGTGCCAGCAGTTACTCGAGGGACACGGGGTTCGGCTACACCTTC,CASSYSRDTGFGYTF
few,TRBJ2-2,TRBD1,TRBV7-3,TGTGCCAGCAGCTCTGGACAGGGGGTTGGCGGGGAGCTGTTTTTT,CASSSGQGVGGELFF
few,TRBJ2-2,TRBD2,TRBV12-3/TRBV12-4,TGTGCCAGCAGTTCCGGGACTAGCGGGGGGGCCCTCGGGGAGCTGTTTTTT,CASSSGTSGGALGELFF
NA,TRBJ2-7,NA,TRBV12-3/TRBV12-4,TGTGCCAGCAGTTTCCAGGGGGGGCCGAACGAGCAGTACTTC,CASSFQGGPNEQYF
many,TRBJ2-3,NA,TRBV4-3,TGCGCCAGCAGCCAAGTCGGGGCGCAGACAGACACGCAGTATTTT,CASSQVGAQTDTQYF
few,TRBJ1-1,TRBD1,TRBV7-2,TGTGCCAGCAGCTTAGCGCCAGGGGGGAGTACTGAAGCTTTCTTT,CASSLAPGGSTEAFF
few,TRBJ2-2,TRBD1,TRBV29-1,TGCAGCGCTCGACAGGGAATCAACACCGGGGAGCTGTTTTTT,CSARQGINTGELFF
few,TRBJ1-6,NA,TRBV6-5,TGTGCCAGCAACCACAGGGCCGCCCATTCACCCCTCCACTTT,CASNHRAAHSPLHF
once,TRBJ1-1,NA,TRBV6-5,TGTGCCAGCAGTCCCGCAGGGTTTGTTGAAGCTTTCTTT,CASSPAGFVEAFF
few,TRBJ1-2,TRBD1,TRBV7-3,TGTGCCAGCAGCTTGACAGGGGGCGCGAGTGGCTACACCTTC,CASSLTGGASGYTF
few,TRBJ2-1,TRBD2,TRBV6-2/TRBV6-3,TGTGCCAGCAGACAGCGGGGGGTAGACAATGAGCAGTTCTTC,CASRQRGVDNEQFF
once,TRBJ1-2,NA,TRBV4-1,TGCGCCAGCAGCCAATCCGCGGAGGGACCCAGTGAGAAAGGCTACACCTTC,CASSQSAEGPSEKGYTF
NA,TRBJ1-5,NA,TRBV10-2,TGCGCCAGCACGTTCCGGGGCAATCAGCCCCAGCATTTT,CASTFRGNQPQHF
NA,TRBJ1-6,NA,TRBV6-6,TGTGCCAGCAGGGGGCCGTACGGTTCACCCCTCCACTTT,CASRGPYGSPLHF
many,TRBJ1-2,NA,TRBV7-2,TGTGCCAGCAGCTTTGGTGCAGGGGCGTCATATGGCTACACCTTC,CASSFGAGASYGYTF
few,TRBJ2-1,NA,TRBV5-1,TGCGCCAGCAGACCGGGGGTCACCTACAATGAGCAGTTCTTC,CASRPGVTYNEQFF
NA,TRBJ1-1,TRBD1,TRBV7-3,TGTGCCAGCAGCTTAACCCGTGACAGGGACGCTGAAGCTTTCTTT,CASSLTRDRDAEAFF
few,TRBJ2-2,NA,TRBV4-3,TGCGCCAGCAGCCAAGACAGTGCCCCCTCCGGGGAGCTGTTTTTT,CASSQDSAPSGELFF
few,TRBJ2-3,TRBD1,TRBV5-1,TGCGCCAGCAGCTTGGATACAGGGGGTAACCCAGATACGCAGTATTTT,CASSLDTGGNPDTQYF
NA,TRBJ2-2,TRBD2,TRBV20-1,TGCAGTGCTAGTCGGACTAGCGGGGGCTCAGAGCTGTTTTTT,CSASRTSGGSELFF
NA,TRBJ2-3,NA,TRBV9,TGTGCCAGCAGCGTAGAGGTGAGGGGGGATACGCAGTATTTT,CASSVEVRGDTQYF
NA,TRBJ2-6,NA,TRBV27,TGTGCCAGCAGTTTCTGGCGGGGCCCCCGGGCTGGGGCCAACGTCCTGACTTTC,CASSFWRGPRAGANVLTF